This T cell receptor (beta chain) originates from a study of cytotoxic CD8 clonotypes in ibrutinib-treated CLL. The V end was cut by 3 bases, the J end by 1 base, with 6 bases between. This CDR3 has 13 amino acids. Germline CDR1 and CDR2: SGHTA and FQGTGA. This clone was picked up one time. TCRdb's copy holds only in-frame clones and misses some; the assay was immunoSEQ multiplex PCR. The data show about 68,000 clones, with 90% seen just once and approximately 3% held by the top ten. The TCR sequence derives from a human donor with chronic lymphocytic leukemia. The chain employs TRBV7-3 and TRBJ1-1; maybe TRBD1 (5 bases). The sample consisted of PBMCs, taken after 12 months of ibrutinib treatment. The DNA of the CDR3 is TGTGCCAGCAGCTTGGACACGAACACTGAAGCTTTCTTT. This codes for CASSLDTNTEAFF.